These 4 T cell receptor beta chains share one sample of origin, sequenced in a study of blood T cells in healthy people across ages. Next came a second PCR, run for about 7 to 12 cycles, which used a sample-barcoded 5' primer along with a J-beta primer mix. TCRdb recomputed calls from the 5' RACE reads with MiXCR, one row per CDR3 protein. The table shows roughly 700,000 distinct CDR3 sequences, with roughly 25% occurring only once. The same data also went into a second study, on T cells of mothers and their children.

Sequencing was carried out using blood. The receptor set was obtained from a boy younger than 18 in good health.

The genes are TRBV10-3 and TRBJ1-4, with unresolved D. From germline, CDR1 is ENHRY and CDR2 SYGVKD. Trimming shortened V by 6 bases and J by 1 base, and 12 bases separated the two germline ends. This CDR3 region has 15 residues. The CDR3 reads CAISEEGGTNEKLFF. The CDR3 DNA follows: TGTGCCATCAGCGAAGAGGGTGGAACTAATGAAAAACTGTTTTTT.

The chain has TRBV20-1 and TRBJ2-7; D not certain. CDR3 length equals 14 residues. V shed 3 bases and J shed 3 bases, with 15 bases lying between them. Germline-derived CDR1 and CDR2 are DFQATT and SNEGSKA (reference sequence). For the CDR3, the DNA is TGCAGTGCTAGTACGACCGAGTCACTCTACGAGCAGTACTTC. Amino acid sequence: CSASTTESLYEQYF.

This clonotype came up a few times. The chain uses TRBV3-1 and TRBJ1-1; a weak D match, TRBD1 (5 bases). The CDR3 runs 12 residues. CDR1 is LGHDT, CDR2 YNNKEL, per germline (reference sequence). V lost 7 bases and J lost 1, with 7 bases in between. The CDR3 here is CASTQGNTEAFF. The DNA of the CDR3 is TGTGCCAGCACCCAGGGGAACACTGAAGCTTTCTTT.

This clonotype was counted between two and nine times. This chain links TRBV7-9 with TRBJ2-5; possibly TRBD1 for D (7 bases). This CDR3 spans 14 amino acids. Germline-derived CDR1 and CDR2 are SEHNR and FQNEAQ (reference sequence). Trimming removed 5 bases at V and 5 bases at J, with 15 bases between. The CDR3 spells CASSRSGQEETQYF. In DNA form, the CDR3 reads TGTGCCAGCAGCCGTAGCGGACAGGAGGAGACCCAGTACTTC. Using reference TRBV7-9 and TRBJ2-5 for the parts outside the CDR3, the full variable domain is DTGVSQNPRHKITKRGQNVTFRCDPISEHNRLYWYRQTLGQGPEFLTYFQNEAQLEKSRLLSDRFSAERPKGSFSTLEIQRTEQGDSAMYLCASSRSGQEETQYFGPGTRLLVL.